The clone carrying this T cell receptor (beta chain) was seen a handful of times. Antigen specificity is unknown. This record belongs to a study of T-cell memory formation after mild COVID-19. TCRdb reprocessed the 5' RACE reads with MiXCR, giving one entry per CDR3 protein. This table holds over 150,000 distinct CDR3 sequences, about 18% found once. Regarding the study as a whole: Largely, contracting CD4+ clones fell within CM and EM, and contracting CD8+ clones within EMRA. Pre-infection memory held some responding clones, suggesting pre-existing cross-reactive T cells responded.

The source material was PBMCs or a T cell subset sorted from them (not recorded which). This sequence was found in a man between 18 and 29 years old who had mild COVID-19 (a few samples of this study predate the infection). Cell type and time point are not known.

The CDR3 loop is CASNRGGAQYF. CDR3 sequence (DNA): TGTGCCAGCAATCGCGGGGGAGCCCAGTACTTC. The chain joins TRBV2 to TRBJ2-5; 7 positions agree with TRBD2. This CDR3 is built from 11 residues. J lost 9 bases, V lost 7 bases, and 5 bases had no gene match. Germline values: CDR1 SNHLY, CDR2 FYNNEI.